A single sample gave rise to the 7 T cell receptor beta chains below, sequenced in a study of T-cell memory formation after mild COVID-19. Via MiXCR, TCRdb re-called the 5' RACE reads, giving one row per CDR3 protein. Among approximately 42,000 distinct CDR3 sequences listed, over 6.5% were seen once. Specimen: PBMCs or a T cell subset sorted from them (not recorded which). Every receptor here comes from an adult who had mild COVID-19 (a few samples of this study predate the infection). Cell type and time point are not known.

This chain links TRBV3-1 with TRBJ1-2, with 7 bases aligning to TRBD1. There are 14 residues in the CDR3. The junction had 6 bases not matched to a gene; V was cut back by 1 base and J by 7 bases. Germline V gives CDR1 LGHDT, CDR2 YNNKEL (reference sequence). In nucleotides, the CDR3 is TGTGCCAGCAGCCAAGCAACAGGGGCCGGTGGCTACACCTTC. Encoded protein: CASSQATGAGGYTF.

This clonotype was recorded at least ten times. For the CDR3, the DNA is TGCGCCAGCAGCCAAGACGGGCCCCGGCGAGGGGAGCTGTTTTTT. This gives the protein CASSQDGPRRGELFF. The V and J genes are TRBV4-1 and TRBJ2-2; D remains ambiguous. In germline, CDR1 is MGHRA, CDR2 YSYEKL. The CDR3 is made up of 15 amino acids. Trimming took 0 bases from V and 8 from J, leaving 13 bases between them.

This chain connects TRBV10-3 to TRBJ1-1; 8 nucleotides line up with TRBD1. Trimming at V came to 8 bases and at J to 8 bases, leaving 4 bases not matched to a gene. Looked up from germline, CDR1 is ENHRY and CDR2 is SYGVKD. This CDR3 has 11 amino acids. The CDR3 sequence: CAISTGGEAFF. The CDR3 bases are TGTGCCATCTCCACAGGGGGGGAAGCTTTCTTT.

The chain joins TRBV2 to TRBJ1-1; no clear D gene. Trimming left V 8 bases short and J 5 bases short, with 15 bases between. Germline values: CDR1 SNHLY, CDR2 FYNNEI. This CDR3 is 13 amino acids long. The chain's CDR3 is CASWTSAVTEAFF. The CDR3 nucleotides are TGTGCCAGCTGGACCTCAGCAGTGACTGAAGCTTTCTTT.

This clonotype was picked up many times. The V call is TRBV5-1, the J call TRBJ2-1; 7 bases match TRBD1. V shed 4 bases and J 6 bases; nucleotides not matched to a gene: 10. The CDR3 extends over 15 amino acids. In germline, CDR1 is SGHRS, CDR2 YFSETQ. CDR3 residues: CASSLRDSRTNEQFF. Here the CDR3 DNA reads TGCGCCAGCAGCCTCCGGGACAGCAGGACCAATGAGCAGTTCTTC.

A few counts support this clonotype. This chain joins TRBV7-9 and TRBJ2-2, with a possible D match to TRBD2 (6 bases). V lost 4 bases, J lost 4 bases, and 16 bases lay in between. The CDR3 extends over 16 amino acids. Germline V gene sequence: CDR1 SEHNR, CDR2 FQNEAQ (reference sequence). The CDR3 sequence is CASSSQTRIGTGELFF. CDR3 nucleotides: TGTGCCAGCAGCTCCCAGACTAGAATCGGCACCGGGGAGCTGTTTTTT.

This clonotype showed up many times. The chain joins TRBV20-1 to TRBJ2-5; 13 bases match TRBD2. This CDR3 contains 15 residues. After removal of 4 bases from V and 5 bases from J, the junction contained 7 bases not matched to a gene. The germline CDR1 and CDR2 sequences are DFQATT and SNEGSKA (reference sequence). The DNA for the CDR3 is TGCAGTGCTACCTGGACTAGCGGGAGAGTCGAGACCCAGTACTTC. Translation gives CSATWTSGRVETQYF.